Below, 21 T cell receptor beta chains from the same sample are listed, as sequenced in a study of beta chain features in type 1 diabetes. General study findings and limits: Type 1 diabetes patients had moderately but significantly shorter TCRB CDR3s in all four CD4+ subsets.

Every bit of the isolated RNA underwent reverse transcription, so sequencing read expressed TCRB transcripts. Data came from immunoSEQ multiplex PCR; TCRdb stores just in-frame clones and leaves some out. The sample records 130,000 or so clones, less than 20% being singletons. For these receptors, no antigen is known. The sequencing input was central memory CD4+ T cells from blood. Every receptor here comes from a man aged 25 to 45 with type 1 diabetes.

Worth noting for this clone: The junction and the germline gene differ at one end; a read error may be behind it. The chain links TRBV4-1 to TRBJ2-1; 7 bases fit TRBD2. Germline values: CDR1 MGHRA, CDR2 YSYEKL. CDR3 length: 17 residues. CDR3 region: CSSSQAAAGDRYNEQFF. The DNA of the CDR3 is TGCTCCAGCAGCCAAGCCGCCGCGGGGGATCGCTACAATGAGCAGTTCTTC.

This clone was seen a handful of times. The chain recombines TRBV5-1 with TRBJ2-4; 8 bases fit TRBD2. This CDR3 comprises 15 residues. CDR1 is SGHRS and CDR2 is YFSETQ in the germline V gene. Trimming cost V 0 bases and J 6 bases; bases outside gene matches: 5. CDR3 DNA sequence: TGCGCCAGCAGCTTGGCCGGGACTAGTGGAAACATTCAGTACTTC. Translated, it gives CASSLAGTSGNIQYF.

This clone was picked up a small number of times. The chain has TRBV9 and TRBJ1-4, with TRBD1 matching over 11 bases. This CDR3 contains 15 residues. J lost 7 bases, V lost 0 bases, and 2 bases had no gene match. Looked up from germline, CDR1 is SGDLS and CDR2 is YYNGEE. The CDR3, as DNA: TGTGCCAGCAGCGTAGCCGGGACAGGGGGTGAAAAACTGTTTTTT. Its translation is CASSVAGTGGEKLFF.

This rearrangement joins TRBV7-9 to TRBJ2-1; a weak D match, TRBD1 (8 bases). There are 17 residues in the CDR3. Trimming removed 0 bases from V and 6 bases from J, with 18 bases in between. The germline V gene has CDR1 SEHNR and CDR2 FQNEAQ (reference sequence). CDR3 in DNA: TGTGCCAGCAGCTTAGCCTGGACAGGGAGGGGAGGCAATGAGCAGTTCTTC. Encoded protein: CASSLAWTGRGGNEQFF.

There are a few counts of this clone. V and J are TRBV2 and TRBJ2-7; D may be TRBD1 (5 bases). The V and J ends lost 3 bases and 6 bases respectively, with 15 bases between them. Germline CDR1 is SNHLY and CDR2 is FYNNEI. This CDR3 region has 14 residues. CDR3 coding DNA: TGTGCCAGCAGTGATATGGTGCAGGGCGTCGAGCAGTACTTC. This gives the protein CASSDMVQGVEQYF.

V usage is TRBV30 and J usage is TRBJ1-6, with 7 bases matching TRBD1. The CDR3 has 15 amino acids. The V segment lost 4 bases and the J segment 8 bases; nucleotides outside the gene matches: 11. Per germline, CDR1 GTSNPN and CDR2 SVGIG (reference sequence). CDR3 amino acids: CAWIRRGRLDSPLHF. The CDR3 nucleotides read TGTGCCTGGATTCGGAGGGGGCGCCTTGATTCACCCCTCCACTTT.

V usage is TRBV18 and J usage is TRBJ2-2; D is unclear. V was clipped by 0 bases and J by 10 bases, with 6 bases between them. Germline values: CDR1 KGHSH, CDR2 LQKENI. The CDR3 sequence is 12 residues long. The CDR3 sequence: CASSPPVVELFF. CDR3 DNA sequence: TGTGCCAGCTCACCACCGGTTGTGGAGCTGTTTTTT.

The rearrangement joins TRBV18 to TRBJ1-2; D gene unclear. The V and J ends lost 6 bases and 0 bases respectively, with 14 bases between them. Germline CDR1 reads KGHSH; CDR2 reads LQKENI. CDR3 length equals 15 residues. CDR3 coding DNA: TGTGCCAGCTCGTCTAAAACGGGAACTAACTATGGCTACACCTTC. This sequence encodes CASSSKTGTNYGYTF.

The V gene is TRBV4-2, the J gene TRBJ2-5; 10 nucleotides align to TRBD1. The CDR3 has 14 residues. CDR1 LGHNA and CDR2 YNFKEQ come from the germline V gene. V lost 6 bases to trimming and J lost 5 bases; unmatched junction nucleotides: 6. In DNA, the CDR3 is TGTGCCAGCAGTTATGGGGGACAGGGGGAGACCCAGTACTTC. Protein: CASSYGGQGETQYF.

The rearrangement uses TRBV29-1 and TRBJ1-1; D not resolved. CDR3 size: 14 residues. Germline V lookup: CDR1 SQVTM, CDR2 ANQGSEA. Between the trimmed V and J ends, which lost 0 bases and 5 bases, there was a span of 13 bases. The CDR3 spells CSVEDTSWGTEAFF. CDR3 sequence (DNA): TGCAGCGTTGAAGATACTTCCTGGGGAACTGAAGCTTTCTTT.

This chain uses TRBV18 with TRBJ1-5; D possibly corresponds to TRBD1 (5 bases). CDR3 length: 17 residues. Trimming cost V 2 bases and J 0 bases, with 14 bases left between them. Germline V CDR1 and CDR2: KGHSH, LQKENI. The CDR3 spells CASSPRGRLDSNQPQHF. The DNA for the CDR3 is TGTGCCAGCTCACCAAGGGGTCGATTGGATAGCAATCAGCCCCAGCATTTT.

The chain couples TRBV4-3 to TRBJ1-4, with D perhaps TRBD1 (5 bases). Between the trimmed V and J ends, which lost 0 bases and 8 bases, there was a span of 13 bases. Per germline, CDR1 LGHNA and CDR2 YSLEER. This CDR3 has 15 residues. The CDR3 nucleotides read TGCGCCAGCAGCCAAGATGGCCAGGGTGGGGAAAAACTGTTTTTT. It specifies CASSQDGQGGEKLFF.

The J gene is TRBJ2-1, the V gene TRBV7-2, with unresolved D. The germline gives CDR1 SGHTA, CDR2 FQGNSA. V lost 3 bases and J lost 4, with 13 bases in between. CDR3 size: 15 residues. CDR3 loop: CASSFRVVGYNEQFF. DNA of the CDR3: TGTGCCAGCAGCTTTAGGGTCGTCGGTTACAATGAGCAGTTCTTC.

V gene TRBV19 combines with J gene TRBJ2-5; maybe TRBD2 (6 bases). The CDR3 has 14 residues. Germline V CDR1 and CDR2: LNHDA, SQIVND (reference sequence). V dropped 5 bases and J dropped 1 base, with 11 bases sitting between them. The CDR3 is CASSPGTLQETQYF. The CDR3 DNA sequence: TGTGCCAGTAGTCCAGGGACTCTCCAAGAGACCCAGTACTTC.

The chain recombines TRBV4-3 with TRBJ2-7; D call uncertain. The V gene's germline CDR1 is LGHNA and CDR2 YSLEER. Deletions cut 1 base from V and 1 base from J, with 11 bases between. The CDR3 totals 15 residues. The CDR3 is CASSQGFSGSYEQYF. DNA for the CDR3: TGCGCCAGCAGCCAAGGGTTTTCCGGGTCCTACGAGCAGTACTTC.

V is TRBV7-6 and J is TRBJ1-6; D may be TRBD1 (5 bases). CDR1 and CDR2 (germline): SGHVS, FNYEAQ. Trimming took 3 bases from V and 5 from J, leaving 17 bases between them. This CDR3 has 17 residues. This CDR3 is CASSFGTIGPDNSPLHF. The CDR3 nucleotides read TGTGCCAGCAGCTTTGGGACGATAGGCCCAGATAATTCACCCCTCCACTTT.

The V call is TRBV30, the J call TRBJ2-1; D might be TRBD2 (5 bases). The germline V gene encodes CDR1 GTSNPN and CDR2 SVGIG (reference sequence). This CDR3 has 13 amino acids. V was clipped by 2 bases and J by 10 bases, with 15 bases between them. Here the CDR3 DNA reads TGTGCCTGGAGTCCCCCCTCGCCGGGGGAGCAGTTCTTC. It translates to CAWSPPSPGEQFF.

The chain links TRBV28 to TRBJ2-3, with a tentative D call TRBD2 (5 bases). Trimming shortened V by 7 bases and J by 0 bases, and 8 bases separated the two germline ends. CDR1 and CDR2 (germline): MDHEN, SYDVKM. This CDR3 region has 13 residues. CDR3 nucleotide sequence: TGTGCCAGCATCAGAGGGAGCACAGATACGCAGTATTTT. Translation: CASIRGSTDTQYF.

This clone was recorded many times. J is TRBJ2-1 and V is TRBV7-9; D gene uncertain. The ends were cut back, 5 bases at V and 7 bases at J, with 12 bases in the middle. The CDR3 sequence is 13 residues long. In germline, CDR1 is SEHNR, CDR2 FQNEAQ (reference sequence). CDR3 protein: CASSPVVVNEQFF. The CDR3 DNA reads as TGTGCCAGCAGCCCAGTAGTAGTAAATGAGCAGTTCTTC.

This clone was detected a few times. This chain joins TRBV27 and TRBJ1-2; 9 bases map to TRBD1. The J segment lost 6 bases and the V segment lost 4 bases, leaving 6 bases of the junction unmatched. The length of the CDR3 is 14 residues. Germline CDR1 is MNHEY and CDR2 is SMNVEV (reference sequence). CDR3 nucleotide sequence: TGTGCCAGCAGTTGGAGGACAGGGGTGGATGGCTACACCTTC. It codes for CASSWRTGVDGYTF.

The sample holds many counts of this clone. The chain joins TRBV29-1 to TRBJ2-3; D remains ambiguous. The CDR3 totals 12 residues. The germline V gene has CDR1 SQVTM and CDR2 ANQGSEA. The V and J ends lost 5 bases and 0 bases respectively, with 6 bases between them. As DNA, the CDR3 is TGCAGCGTTACCCTTAGCACAGATACGCAGTATTTT. It is translated as CSVTLSTDTQYF.